The 26 T cell receptor beta chains in this list originate from one sample, sequenced in a study of T cells in Graves' hyperthyroidism and ophthalmopathy. Amplified TCR beta CDR3 regions derived from RNA transcripts. Primed by the HTBI set, a first-round RT-PCR was run on the TCR CDR3. MiXCR, applied by TCRdb to the multiplex PCR reads, yields one record per CDR3 protein. The data contain roughly 420,000 distinct CDR3 sequences, approximately 14% of them seen just once; the ten biggest clones take up 5% to 6.5%. The sequenced sample consisted of blood. The receptors derive from a woman aged 18-30 years with Graves' hyperthyroidism.

In this sample, this clonotype turned up many times. V is TRBV5-1 and J is TRBJ2-7, with 9 bases matching TRBD2. The CDR3 length is 15 residues. The germline V gene encodes CDR1 SGHRS and CDR2 YFSETQ. The junction had 4 bases not matched to a gene; V was cut back by 1 base and J by 2 bases. This CDR3 reads CASSLSAGGTYEQYF. The CDR3 DNA is TGCGCCAGCAGCTTGAGTGCGGGAGGGACCTACGAGCAGTACTTC.

This clonotype showed up just a few times. The rearrangement links TRBV6-1 to TRBJ1-5, with a possible D match to TRBD1 (5 bases). CDR3 length: 17 amino acids. With 6 bases removed from V and 5 bases from J, the gap between germline ends came to 23 bases. CDR1 is MNHNS and CDR2 is SASEGT in the germline V gene. For the CDR3, the DNA is TGTGCCAGCAGATTAAGCCGGGACGCCCTACTCGATCAGCCCCAGCATTTT. Amino acid sequence: CASRLSRDALLDQPQHF.

Turning to this clonotype: One junction end does not reproduce the germline sequence, and a read error may be involved. The V call is TRBV7-2, the J call TRBJ2-2; the match to TRBD2 covers 12 bases. This CDR3 is 16 amino acids long. Germline lookup yields CDR1 SGHTA and CDR2 FQGNSA. The CDR3 reads CASRLETSGSHGELFF. CDR3 coding DNA: TGTGCCAGCAGGTTAGAGACTAGCGGGAGCCACGGGGAGCTGTTTTTT.

This clonotype turned up a few times. The rearrangement links TRBV5-4 to TRBJ1-1; tentatively, D is TRBD1 (5 bases). The germline gives CDR1 SGHNT, CDR2 YYREEE (reference sequence). The V gene lost 4 bases and the J gene lost 2 bases, with 12 bases spanning the gap. The CDR3 covers 14 residues. The CDR3 sequence is CASSRADSNTEAFF. For the CDR3, the DNA is TGTGCCAGCAGCCGCGCCGACAGCAACACTGAAGCTTTCTTT.

Many counts were recorded for this clonotype. The chain uses TRBV12-3 or TRBV12-4 and TRBJ1-2; 9 nucleotides line up with TRBD1. There are 15 residues in the CDR3. V lost 6 bases, J lost 4 bases, and 9 bases stayed unmatched. The CDR3 sequence is CASRQGQGGTYGYTF. The DNA for the CDR3 is TGTGCCAGCAGACAGGGACAGGGTGGGACCTATGGCTACACCTTC.

V usage is TRBV9 and J usage is TRBJ1-3; maybe TRBD1 (5 bases). CDR3 length: 15 amino acids. V was cut by 0 bases and J by 2 bases, with 9 bases left in between. Germline CDR1 and CDR2: SGDLS and YYNGEE. The CDR3 spells CASSVEQATGNTIYF. In DNA, the CDR3 is TGTGCCAGCAGCGTAGAACAGGCCACTGGAAACACCATATATTTT. Combining the CDR3 with reference TRBV9 and TRBJ1-3 gives the whole variable domain DSGVTQTPKHLITATGQRVTLRCSPRSGDLSVYWYQQSLDQGLQFLIQYYNGEERAKGNILERFSAQQFPDLHSELNLSSLELGDSALYFCASSVEQATGNTIYFGEGSWLTVV.

The J gene is TRBJ2-6, the V gene TRBV3-1; 10 bases are shared with TRBD1. V lost 5 bases to trimming and J lost 4 bases; unmatched junction nucleotides: 8. The length of the CDR3 is 17 residues. Germline loops: CDR1 LGHDT, CDR2 YNNKEL (reference sequence). CDR3 loop: CASSFRQGAGGANVLTF. CDR3 in DNA: TGTGCCAGCAGCTTCCGACAGGGGGCTGGAGGGGCCAACGTCCTGACTTTC. Together with reference TRBV3-1 and TRBJ2-6, the CDR3 gives the full variable domain: DTAVSQTPKYLVTQMGNDKSIKCEQNLGHDTMYWYKQDSKKFLKIMFSYNNKELIINETVPNRFSPKSPDKAHLNLHINSLELGDSAVYFCASSFRQGAGGANVLTFGAGSRLTVL.

This clonotype was counted many times. The chain links TRBV20-1 to TRBJ2-2, with D perhaps TRBD1 or TRBD2 (5 bases each). CDR3 length: 12 amino acids. Germline V gene lookup returns CDR1 DFQATT and CDR2 SNEGSKA (reference sequence). Trimming left V 6 bases short and J 4 bases short, with 9 bases between. CDR3 protein: CSAPGSTGELFF. The CDR3, as DNA: TGCAGTGCCCCAGGGAGCACCGGGGAGCTGTTTTTT.

J is TRBJ1-4 and V is TRBV9; 8 bases are a match to TRBD1. V lost 3 bases to trimming and J lost 3 bases; unmatched junction nucleotides: 1. Germline V gene lookup returns CDR1 SGDLS and CDR2 YYNGEE. This CDR3 is built from 14 residues. CDR3 loop: CASSETGANEKLFF. CDR3 DNA: TGTGCCAGCAGCGAGACAGGGGCTAATGAAAAACTGTTTTTT. The full variable domain, rest sourced from reference TRBV9 and TRBJ1-4, is DSGVTQTPKHLITATGQRVTLRCSPRSGDLSVYWYQQSLDQGLQFLIQYYNGEERAKGNILERFSAQQFPDLHSELNLSSLELGDSALYFCASSETGANEKLFFGSGTQLSVL.

This clonotype was counted ten times or more. This chain uses TRBV3-1 with TRBJ1-1; the D gene is possibly TRBD1 (5 bases). CDR1 and CDR2 (germline): LGHDT, YNNKEL (reference sequence). The CDR3 contains 16 residues. The germline V and J ends were trimmed by 1 base and 1 base, with 13 bases remaining between them. CDR3 nucleotides: TGTGCCAGCAGCCAAGGGGATTGGGGGACGAACACTGAAGCTTTCTTT. Protein sequence: CASSQGDWGTNTEAFF.

Only a few counts were recorded for this clonotype. The chain is built from TRBV19 and TRBJ2-2, with 9 bases matching TRBD1. Germline lookup yields CDR1 LNHDA and CDR2 SQIVND (reference sequence). The CDR3 has 15 residues. Losses at the gene ends were 1 base for V and 7 bases for J; bases not matched to a gene: 4. The CDR3 DNA sequence: TGTGCCAGTAGTATAGTACAGGGGGCCTTCGGGGAGCTGTTTTTT. This gives the protein CASSIVQGAFGELFF.

Details on this clonotype: The junction departs from the called germline gene at one end, perhaps through a read error. The V gene is TRBV20-1, the J gene TRBJ2-2; 13 nucleotides match TRBD2. The germline CDR1 and CDR2 sequences are DFQATT and SNEGSKA (reference sequence). There are 15 residues in the CDR3. CDR3 protein: CSAPGTSGNAGELFF. The DNA for the CDR3 is TGCAGTGCTCCCGGGACTAGCGGGAACGCCGGGGAGCTGTTTTTT.

This clonotype came up many times. The chain employs TRBV30 and TRBJ1-5; 8 bases agree with TRBD1. CDR3 length: 14 residues. Trimming at V came to 0 bases and at J to 2 bases, leaving 0 bases not matched to a gene. Germline-derived CDR1 and CDR2 are GTSNPN and SVGIG (reference sequence). CDR3 DNA sequence: TGTGCCTGGAGTGTCAGGGGGCGCAATCAGCCCCAGCATTTT. Translated, it gives CAWSVRGRNQPQHF.

The chain joins TRBV20-1 to TRBJ2-7; D not resolved. The CDR3 is 14 residues long. Trimming removed 0 bases from V and 2 bases from J, with 11 bases in between. Germline V gene sequence: CDR1 DFQATT, CDR2 SNEGSKA (reference sequence). For the CDR3, the DNA is TGCAGTGCTAGAGATGGCCAGGCGACCTACGAGCAGTACTTC. Amino acids: CSARDGQATYEQYF.

This clonotype was seen repeatedly, ten times or more. This sequence joins TRBV10-3 and TRBJ1-2; 9 bases map to TRBD1. The CDR3 length is 15 residues. The V and J ends lost 11 bases and 3 bases, in that order; junction bases with no gene match: 13. Germline V gene data show CDR1 as ENHRY and CDR2 as SYGVKD. The chain's CDR3 is CAAASGQGRYYGYTF. The DNA of the CDR3 is TGTGCCGCTGCATCGGGACAGGGTCGGTACTATGGCTACACCTTC.

This clonotype occurred many times. This CDR3 is CASNIPAGTGRNEQFF. CDR3 DNA sequence: TGTGCCAGCAACATACCAGCGGGCACAGGGCGAAATGAGCAGTTCTTC. This chain connects TRBV7-9 to TRBJ2-1, with D perhaps TRBD1 or TRBD2 (6 bases each). Trimming removed 7 bases from V and 7 bases from J, with 23 bases in between. The germline V gene has CDR1 SEHNR and CDR2 FQNEAQ (reference sequence). This CDR3 comprises 16 residues.

A note on this clonotype: A clone one base away is much larger, so this may be a read error. The chain couples TRBV6-4 to TRBJ2-1; maybe TRBD2 (6 bases). V dropped 3 bases and J dropped 3 bases, with 12 bases sitting between them. Per germline, CDR1 MRHNA and CDR2 SNTAGT. The CDR3 totals 15 residues. CDR3 sequence reads: CASSEGASDYNEQFF. The CDR3 coding sequence is TGTGCCAGCAGTGAAGGGGCTAGCGACTACAATGAGCAGTTCTTC.

Note on this clonotype: Since a much larger clone is just one base distant, this may be a read error. The CDR3 end shows no conserved phenylalanine or tryptophan, and so a read error is likely. The rearrangement joins TRBV25-1 to TRBJ1-4; D ambiguous. The V and J ends lost 3 bases and 4 bases respectively, with 15 bases between them. The CDR3 totals 16 residues. The V gene's germline CDR1 is MGHDK and CDR2 SYGVNS. CDR3: CASSDNKGGINEKLFL. DNA for the CDR3: TGTGCCAGCAGTGACAATAAAGGCGGAATTAATGAAAAACTGTTTCTT.

V and J are TRBV4-1 and TRBJ1-2, with a possible D match to TRBD1 (5 bases). V was pared by 1 base and J by 8 bases, with 17 bases between. Germline loops: CDR1 MGHRA, CDR2 YSYEKL. The CDR3 has 15 amino acids. CDR3 protein: CASSQGGTMGPGYTF. DNA of the CDR3: TGCGCCAGCAGCCAAGGGGGGACGATGGGGCCAGGCTACACCTTC.

This clonotype was observed a handful of times. V and J are TRBV4-3 and TRBJ1-1; no definite D call. The length of the CDR3 is 14 residues. CDR1 and CDR2 (germline): LGHNA, YSLEER. Trimming left V 0 bases short and J 5 bases short, with 10 bases between. The CDR3: CASSQEDPETEAFF. The CDR3 DNA reads TGCGCCAGCAGCCAAGAGGACCCGGAGACTGAAGCTTTCTTT.

This clonotype has only a few counts. CDR3 in amino acids: CASTREGLTTDTQYF. CDR3 sequence (DNA): TGTGCCAGCACCCGAGAGGGATTGACTACAGATACGCAGTATTTT. V gene TRBV9 combines with J gene TRBJ2-3; possible D gene TRBD2, 5 bases. The germline V and J ends were trimmed by 6 bases and 3 bases, with 17 bases remaining between them. The CDR3 contains 15 residues. CDR1 is SGDLS and CDR2 is YYNGEE in the germline V gene.

This clonotype showed up many times. This sequence joins TRBV12-3 or TRBV12-4 and TRBJ1-1, with D unresolved. V was shortened by 8 bases and J by 0 bases, with 10 bases between the two germline ends. The CDR3 has 13 amino acids. CDR3 DNA: TGTGCCAGCGCCGTACGGATGAACACTGAAGCTTTCTTT. Protein: CASAVRMNTEAFF.

This clonotype showed up just a few times. The chain has TRBV19 and TRBJ1-5, with D perhaps matching TRBD1 (6 bases). Trimming removed 7 bases at V and 5 bases at J, with 21 bases between. The CDR3 length is 16 residues. The germline V gene has CDR1 LNHDA and CDR2 SQIVND (reference sequence). The CDR3 region has the DNA TGTGCCAGTAATCGGTTGGGCAGGGGTCGTTATCAGCCCCAGCATTTT. As protein: CASNRLGRGRYQPQHF.

This clonotype was counted only a few times. The genes are TRBV28 and TRBJ2-2; D is possibly TRBD1 (5 bases). CDR1 MDHEN and CDR2 SYDVKM come from the germline V gene. V dropped 6 bases and J dropped 5 bases, with 19 bases sitting between them. The CDR3 extends over 16 amino acids. CDR3 protein: CASSSESGLRTGELFF. The CDR3 DNA is TGTGCCAGCAGCTCCGAATCAGGGTTAAGGACCGGGGAGCTGTTTTTT.

This clonotype has a count of ten or more. V is TRBV4-1 and J is TRBJ1-5, with D uncertain. This CDR3 comprises 15 residues. Trimming cost V 0 bases and J 3 bases, with 9 bases left between them. Germline CDR1 and CDR2: MGHRA and YSYEKL. The CDR3 nucleotides are TGCGCCAGCAGCCAAGATCCCGGGGACAATCAGCCCCAGCATTTT. Residues: CASSQDPGDNQPQHF.

V gene TRBV19 combines with J gene TRBJ2-7; D is perhaps TRBD1 (5 bases). The CDR3 consists of 14 residues. Germline CDR1 and CDR2: LNHDA and SQIVND (reference sequence). V lost 5 bases to trimming and J lost 5 bases, with 16 bases between them. In DNA, the CDR3 is TGTGCCAGTAGTTTAGGGGTATCTCGGGACGAGCAGTACTTC. The encoded protein is CASSLGVSRDEQYF.